The sequence of this T cell receptor beta chain was determined in a study of technical replicates of blood from a few donors. Sequencing used immunoSEQ multiplex PCR; TCRdb keeps in-frame clones, though not all of them. This table holds 55,000 to 75,000 clones, around 88% found once. The germline gives CDR1 SNHLY, CDR2 FYNNEI. The length of the CDR3 is 16 residues. With 1 base clipped from V and 4 bases from J, the junction kept 7 bases outside the gene matches. The clonotype was recovered from a human donor in good health. Some clones in this sample may be carry-over from other donors' samples. The sample taken for sequencing was PBMCs. The chain combines TRBV2 with TRBJ2-7; 10 bases map to TRBD2. CDR3 sequence (DNA): TGTGCCAGCAGTGAAGGTCCGGGACTAGCGATATACGAGCAGTACTTC. It is translated as CASSEGPGLAIYEQYF.